The 30 T cell receptor beta chains listed next were all sequenced from one sample in a study of T-cell reconstitution after alpha-beta-depleted transplantation in children. The TCRbeta library was prepared with unique molecular identifiers. TCRdb processed the PCR reads anew with MiXCR; each CDR3 protein has one entry. The sample yields about 640,000 distinct CDR3 sequences, roughly 15% seen once. The starting material was PBMCs from the stem cell graft donor, obtained from the stem cell graft. These receptors were collected from a human donor who donated a stem cell graft to a child with acute myeloid leukemia.

About this clonotype: A much bigger clone sits one base away, suggesting this may be a read error. The chain carries TRBV20-1 and TRBJ2-7; tentatively, D is TRBD1 (6 bases). V was cut by 6 bases and J by 5 bases, with 17 bases left in between. Germline V gene data show CDR1 as DFQATT and CDR2 as SNEGSKA (reference sequence). The CDR3 runs to 13 residues. The CDR3 sequence: CSASREAGDEQYF. The DNA for the CDR3 is TGCAGTGCCAGTCGCGAGGCAGGGGACGAGCAGTACTTC.

This chain links TRBV6-1 with TRBJ2-6; 7 bases fit TRBD1. CDR1 and CDR2 (germline): MNHNS, SASEGT. This CDR3 has 15 amino acids. J was trimmed by 4 bases and V by 10 bases; bases with no gene match: 10. The CDR3 DNA sequence: TGTGCCACCTCACCCGACAGGGCCGGGGCCAACGTCCTGACTTTC. Its translation is CATSPDRAGANVLTF.

This clonotype has at least ten counts. The chain combines TRBV12-3 or TRBV12-4 with TRBJ2-7; 7 bases map to TRBD1. This CDR3 is built from 13 residues. J was trimmed by 6 bases and V by 5 bases; bases with no gene match: 7. The CDR3: CASSMTGRGEQYF. The CDR3 region has the DNA TGTGCCAGCAGTATGACAGGGCGCGGCGAGCAGTACTTC.

The gene calls are TRBV11-3 and TRBJ2-1; unclear D gene. This CDR3 region has 15 residues. Germline V CDR1 and CDR2: SGHNT, YENEEA. V lost 1 base to trimming and J lost 7 bases, with 14 bases between them. The CDR3 DNA sequence: TGTGCCAGCAGCTTAGGCCGAGGCAGCAATAATGAGCAGTTCTTC. Residues: CASSLGRGSNNEQFF.

This clonotype was recorded at least ten times. The rearrangement uses TRBV20-1 and TRBJ2-6, with D hard to call. Germline CDR1 reads DFQATT; CDR2 reads SNEGSKA (reference sequence). This CDR3 comprises 13 residues. V was shortened by 5 bases and J by 4 bases, with 9 bases between the two germline ends. This chain's CDR3 is CSAELAGANVLTF. The CDR3 DNA is TGCAGTGCTGAGCTGGCAGGGGCCAACGTCCTGACTTTC.

This clonotype was observed a few times. As DNA, the CDR3 is TGTGCCAGCAGACTCCACAACAGGGAGGCTAATGAAAAACTGTTTTTT. Translation: CASRLHNREANEKLFF. This chain joins TRBV12-3 or TRBV12-4 and TRBJ1-4; a weak D match, TRBD1 (6 bases). The CDR3 length is 16 residues. V was pared by 6 bases and J by 3 bases, with 17 bases between.

This clonotype was picked up many times. J is TRBJ1-5 and V is TRBV7-2; no reliable D call. Per germline, CDR1 SGHTA and CDR2 FQGNSA. This CDR3 is built from 15 residues. V was trimmed by 5 bases and J by 2 bases, leaving 13 bases between them. CDR3 bases: TGTGCCAGCAGCCCGGGGTATTCGGGCAATCAGCCCCAGCATTTT. Encoded protein: CASSPGYSGNQPQHF.

This clonotype turned up a few times. This chain uses TRBV11-1 with TRBJ2-6; no clear D gene. V gave up 5 bases and J gave up 0 bases, with 8 bases separating them. This CDR3 is built from 15 residues. Germline assignment: CDR1 SGHAT and CDR2 FQDESV (reference sequence). The CDR3 is CASSEGTSGANVLTF. Written as DNA, the CDR3 is TGTGCCAGCAGCGAAGGTACCTCTGGGGCCAACGTCCTGACTTTC.

Only a few counts were recorded for this clonotype. The gene calls are TRBV5-4 and TRBJ1-1, with 12 bases matching TRBD1. The ends lost 4 bases at V and 4 bases at J; junction bases unmatched: 2. The CDR3 extends over 14 amino acids. The germline V gene encodes CDR1 SGHNT and CDR2 YYREEE (reference sequence). CDR3 amino acids: CASSGTGGFTEAFF. The CDR3 DNA sequence: TGTGCCAGCAGCGGGACAGGGGGCTTCACTGAAGCTTTCTTT.

Concerning this clonotype: A single base separates this from a much larger clone, so it may be a read error. The chain joins TRBV4-3 to TRBJ2-7; the D is unclear. Germline V lookup: CDR1 LGHNA, CDR2 YSLEER. The CDR3 sequence is 15 residues long. The CDR3 here is CASRQDGNRYYEQYF. The CDR3, as DNA: TGCGCCAGCAGACAAGACGGAAACCGATACTACGAGCAGTACTTC.

This clonotype was seen many times. The gene calls are TRBV29-1 and TRBJ2-7; unclear D gene. Germline lookup yields CDR1 SQVTM and CDR2 ANQGSEA. The V gene lost 0 bases and the J gene lost 6 bases, with 9 bases spanning the gap. The CDR3 loop spans 12 amino acids. The CDR3 DNA reads TGCAGCGTTGAAGATCAAGGGTCCGAGCAGTACGTC. This sequence encodes CSVEDQGSEQYV.

The chain links TRBV5-1 to TRBJ2-1, with D possibly matching TRBD1 (5 bases). V lost 0 bases and J 1 base, leaving 11 bases between the germline ends. Germline CDR1 SGHRS, CDR2 YFSETQ. CDR3 length: 16 residues. Written as DNA, the CDR3 is TGCGCCAGCAGCTTGGCGCAGGGCGAGTCCTACAATGAGCAGTTCTTC. This translates into CASSLAQGESYNEQFF.

The rearrangement links TRBV6-1 to TRBJ2-4, with D possibly being TRBD2 (5 bases). The CDR3 length is 14 residues. Trimming removed 7 bases from V and 6 bases from J, with 16 bases in between. CDR1 and CDR2 from the germline V gene are MNHNS and SASEGT. This CDR3 reads CASTAGSRGNIQYF. In nucleotides, the CDR3 is TGTGCCAGCACCGCGGGTAGCCGAGGAAACATTCAGTACTTC.

The table lists this clonotype with many counts. The chain joins TRBV20-1 to TRBJ2-7, with 9 bases identical to TRBD1. This CDR3 has 14 residues. The junction had 9 bases not matched to a gene; V was cut back by 7 bases and J by 2 bases. Germline CDR1 reads DFQATT; CDR2 reads SNEGSKA (reference sequence). Here the CDR3 DNA reads TGCAGTGTTCCAGGCCGGGACAGGGCCTACGAGCAGTACTTC. It specifies CSVPGRDRAYEQYF.

The V call is TRBV11-2, the J call TRBJ2-3; 7 nucleotides line up with TRBD2. This CDR3 is built from 18 residues. V lost 7 bases to trimming and J lost 0 bases; unmatched junction nucleotides: 16. Germline-derived CDR1 and CDR2 are SGHAT and FQNNGV. The CDR3 nucleotides are TGTGCCAGCACCCTCGGGGGGAGGGGAGGAGGTAGCACAGATACGCAGTATTTT. It is translated as CASTLGGRGGGSTDTQYF.

The genes are TRBV6-1 and TRBJ1-1; TRBD1 matches at 8 bases. The germline gives CDR1 MNHNS, CDR2 SASEGT. The CDR3 totals 18 residues. The ends lost 6 bases at V and 4 bases at J; junction bases unmatched: 19. The CDR3, as DNA: TGTGCCAGCAGGACTCCGGGACAGGTGAACGGGTATGGCACTGAAGCTTTCTTT. Amino acid sequence: CASRTPGQVNGYGTEAFF.

This clonotype has ten or more counts. This sequence joins TRBV10-1 and TRBJ2-6; D gene ambiguous. Germline CDR1 is WNHNN and CDR2 is SYGVQD (reference sequence). Trimming removed 4 bases at V and 1 base at J, with 11 bases between. This CDR3 spans 16 amino acids. CDR3 nucleotides: TGCGCCAGCAGTGGAGCCTCTGGGTCTGGGGCCAACGTCCTGACTTTC. Encoded protein: CASSGASGSGANVLTF.

This clonotype was counted a few times. This sequence joins TRBV28 and TRBJ2-3; the D gene could be TRBD1 or TRBD2 (5 bases each). V was clipped by 10 bases and J by 2 bases, with 10 bases between them. This CDR3 has 12 amino acids. Looked up from germline, CDR1 is MDHEN and CDR2 is SYDVKM. The CDR3 here is CATWGPTDTQYF. The CDR3 region has the DNA TGTGCCACTTGGGGACCCACAGATACGCAGTATTTT.

The chain is built from TRBV4-2 and TRBJ1-1; D not resolved. Germline V gene sequence: CDR1 LGHNA, CDR2 YNFKEQ. Trimming removed 0 bases at V and 3 bases at J, with 5 bases between. This CDR3 region has 13 residues. CDR3 region: CASSQEHDTEAFF. In DNA form, the CDR3 reads TGTGCCAGCAGCCAAGAACACGACACTGAAGCTTTCTTT.

This clonotype was picked up many times. The chain joins TRBV20-1 to TRBJ2-6, with no clear D. The CDR3 is 15 residues long. V gave up 1 base and J gave up 0 bases, with 7 bases separating them. Germline CDR1 and CDR2: DFQATT and SNEGSKA (reference sequence). CDR3 bases: TGCAGTGCTAGAGTTGAGAGCTCTGGGGCCAACGTCCTGACTTTC. This codes for CSARVESSGANVLTF.

This clonotype was detected ten times or more. The rearrangement links TRBV29-1 to TRBJ1-1; D is possibly TRBD1 (6 bases). Trimming cost V 8 bases and J 5 bases, with 15 bases left between them. Looked up from germline, CDR1 is SQVTM and CDR2 is ANQGSEA. The length of the CDR3 is 12 residues. The CDR3 bases are TGCAGCCTTATCAGGGGAGAAACTGAAGCTTTCTTT. Residues: CSLIRGETEAFF.

In this sample, this clonotype turned up a few times. The V gene is TRBV12-3 or TRBV12-4, the J gene TRBJ1-1, with a possible D match to TRBD1 (6 bases). The CDR3 covers 15 residues. Trimming shortened V by 3 bases and J by 6 bases, and 17 bases separated the two germline ends. CDR3 in amino acids: CASSFRGARVSEAFF. CDR3 nucleotides: TGTGCCAGCAGTTTCCGGGGGGCGCGAGTTTCTGAAGCTTTCTTT.

The table lists this clonotype with many counts. The CDR3 sequence: CASSRPGTPSTDTQYF. DNA for the CDR3: TGTGCCAGCAGCCGTCCCGGGACGCCGAGCACAGATACGCAGTATTTT. The chain is built from TRBV21-1 and TRBJ2-3; TRBD1, the D gene given by the table, was not confirmed from the DNA. TRBV21-1 has pseudogene status. There are 16 residues in the CDR3.

This clonotype was counted a few times. J is TRBJ2-1 and V is TRBV20-1; D tentatively reads TRBD1 or TRBD2 (5 bases each). CDR1 DFQATT and CDR2 SNEGSKA come from the germline V gene (reference sequence). Trimming removed 1 base from V and 6 bases from J, with 16 bases in between. The CDR3 is 15 residues long. The CDR3 loop reads CSARAGPGPFNEQFF. In DNA, the CDR3 is TGCAGTGCTAGAGCCGGCCCGGGGCCCTTCAATGAGCAGTTCTTC.

As for this clonotype: A read error may be the cause here, since a much bigger clone is one base away. The rearrangement uses TRBV7-2 and TRBJ1-1, with 7 bases fitting TRBD1. V lost 4 bases to trimming and J lost 1 base; unmatched junction nucleotides: 9. CDR3 length: 16 residues. The germline gives CDR1 SGHTA, CDR2 FQGNSA. DNA of the CDR3: TGTGCCAGCAGCTCCAGCAGGGGGGGGGGGAACACTGAAGCTTTCTTT. Its translation: CASSSSRGGGNTEAFF.

The chain joins TRBV20-1 to TRBJ2-7; possible D gene TRBD2, 6 bases. Germline V CDR1 and CDR2: DFQATT, SNEGSKA (reference sequence). This CDR3 region has 12 residues. Trimming took 2 bases from V and 5 from J, leaving 10 bases between them. CDR3 DNA sequence: TGCAGTGCTAGATGGGGGGTCCACGAGCAGTACTTC. Residues: CSARWGVHEQYF.

The rearrangement joins TRBV5-1 to TRBJ2-4; the D is unclear. The V gene's germline CDR1 is SGHRS and CDR2 YFSETQ. Trimming removed 0 bases at V and 8 bases at J, with 3 bases between. The length of the CDR3 is 11 residues. The CDR3 nucleotides are TGCGCCAGCAGCTTGGGGGACATTCAGTACTTC. Translated, it gives CASSLGDIQYF. The full variable domain, completed using reference TRBV5-1 and TRBJ2-4, is KAGVTQTPRYLIKTRGQQVTLSCSPISGHRSVSWYQQTPGQGLQFLFEYFSETQRNKGNFPGRFSGRQFSNSRSEMNVSTLELGDSALYLCASSLGDIQYFGAGTRLSVL.

This clonotype has ten or more counts. This chain connects TRBV20-1 to TRBJ1-3; a possible D gene is TRBD1 (6 bases). The CDR3 runs 15 residues. Looked up from germline, CDR1 is DFQATT and CDR2 is SNEGSKA (reference sequence). V shed 0 bases and J shed 2 bases, with 11 bases lying between them. The CDR3 DNA is TGCAGTGCTAGAGATCACGACAGGACTGGAAACACCATATATTTT. It yields the protein CSARDHDRTGNTIYF.

This clonotype was seen ten or more times. J is TRBJ2-2 and V is TRBV7-9; D gene ambiguous. The CDR3 sequence is 14 residues long. Trimming took 1 base from V and 5 from J, leaving 8 bases between them. The germline CDR1 and CDR2 sequences are SEHNR and FQNEAQ (reference sequence). In nucleotides, the CDR3 is TGTGCCAGCAGCTTAGGTGGCTTAACCGGGGAGCTGTTTTTT. This translates into CASSLGGLTGELFF. Drawing the rest from reference TRBV7-9 and TRBJ2-2, the complete variable domain is DTGVSQNPRHKITKRGQNVTFRCDPISEHNRLYWYRQTLGQGPEFLTYFQNEAQLEKSRLLSDRFSAERPKGSFSTLEIQRTEQGDSAMYLCASSLGGLTGELFFGEGSRLTVL.

V usage is TRBV30 and J usage is TRBJ2-6; D may be TRBD1 (6 bases). This CDR3 is 16 amino acids long. V lost 2 bases and J lost 0, with 11 bases in between. From germline, CDR1 is GTSNPN and CDR2 SVGIG (reference sequence). In DNA, the CDR3 is TGTGCCTGGAGTTCAGGGGTTTCCTCTGGGGCCAACGTCCTGACTTTC. It codes for CAWSSGVSSGANVLTF. Drawing the rest from reference TRBV30 and TRBJ2-6, the complete variable domain is SQTIHQWPATLVQPVGSPLSLECTVEGTSNPNLYWYRQAAGRGLQLLFYSVGIGQISSEVPQNLSASRPQDRQFILSSKKLLLSDSGFYLCAWSSGVSSGANVLTFGAGSRLTVL.